One T cell receptor (beta chain) is described in this entry. Antigen: not known. The germline V and J ends were trimmed by 4 bases and 6 bases, with 16 bases remaining between them. In germline, CDR1 is SGHRS, CDR2 YFSETQ. This CDR3 is built from 14 residues. The data were obtained in a study of graft-versus-host responses after intestinal transplantation. TCRdb's table, derived via immunoSEQ multiplex PCR, lists solely in-frame clones and lacks some. The table shows around 90,000 clones, with just under 95% occurring only once. This sequence was found in a human donor who was the organ donor for an intestinal transplant. Sequenced here: unstimulated CD8+ T cells sorted from spleen or lymph node cells, sampled before transplant. This chain links TRBV5-1 with TRBJ1-2; D not resolved. This CDR3 is CASSPLVNINGYTF. As DNA, the CDR3 is TGCGCCAGCAGCCCCCTAGTTAACATAAATGGCTACACCTTC.